This T cell receptor beta chain is drawn from a study of blood T cell repertoires in COVID-19. Whole-study context: Spain, Italy and the United States supplied samples that represented acute and convalescent COVID-19.

Per the study methods: Scientists estimated how many nucleated cells there were by amplifying reference gene primers. TCRdb's table, derived via immunoSEQ multiplex PCR, lists solely in-frame clones and lacks some. Clonal size and the V and J genes are those of that table, whereas D and trimming came from the DNA. The sample records 260,000 or so clones, roughly 79% being singletons. Enrollment of patients from Seattle took place during active infection, with longitudinal follow-up. CDR1 and CDR2 (germline): LGHDT, YNNKEL (reference sequence). This CDR3 spans 16 amino acids. With V trimmed by 2 bases and J by 2 bases, 6 bases remained unmatched.

V usage is TRBV3-1 (or the pseudogene TRBV3-2) and J usage is TRBJ2-7; the match to TRBD2 covers 10 bases. The receptor was derived from a woman aged 80 or older with COVID-19, enrolled during active disease. The specimen was peripheral blood. The CDR3 DNA is TGTGCCAGCAGCCAACTTACTAGCGGGACTCCCTACGAGCAGTACTTC. Amino acid sequence: CASSQLTSGTPYEQYF.